A selection of T cell receptor beta chains follows, all from one sample in a study of T cell repertoires in cytomegalovirus infection. TCRdb re-called the reads through MiXCR, storing one row per CDR3 protein. Altogether some 230,000 distinct CDR3 sequences are present, roughly 20% being singletons, with the ten largest covering around a sixth. The sequenced sample was CD8+ T cells from PBMCs. These receptors all come from a human donor in good health (CMV status not recorded). Some clones in this sample may be carry-over from other donors' samples. Both conserved end residues are part of each CDR3. The order of the fields is J gene, clone size, V gene, D gene, CDR3 protein, CDR3 DNA. The D gene is left open where the match is weak. The size entry is marked missing in some rows and otherwise reads once, few, many or a size class.

j_call: TRBJ1-1; clone_size: many; v_call: TRBV6-1; d_call: -; cdr3_aa: CASSLRMNTEAFF; cdr3_nt: TGTGCCAGCAGCTTACGGATGAACACTGAAGCTTTCTTT
j_call: TRBJ2-7; clone_size: -; v_call: TRBV20-1; d_call: -; cdr3_aa: CSARDMTYEQYF; cdr3_nt: TGCAGTGCTAGAGATATGACCTACGAGCAGTACTTC
j_call: TRBJ1-5; clone_size: -; v_call: TRBV2; d_call: -; cdr3_aa: CASSEGGGFQPQHF; cdr3_nt: TGTGCCAGCAGTGAGGGGGGGGGGTTTCAGCCCCAGCATTTT
j_call: TRBJ2-5; clone_size: many; v_call: TRBV6-5; d_call: TRBD1; cdr3_aa: CASSYFGTGMYQETQYF; cdr3_nt: TGTGCCAGCAGTTACTTCGGGACAGGAATGTACCAAGAGACCCAGTACTTC
j_call: TRBJ2-2; clone_size: few; v_call: TRBV10-2; d_call: TRBD1; cdr3_aa: CAVEGQGGTGELFF; cdr3_nt: TGCGCCGTCGAAGGACAGGGGGGGACCGGGGAGCTGTTTTTT
j_call: TRBJ1-4; clone_size: many; v_call: TRBV7-2; d_call: -; cdr3_aa: CASSLAPTDINEKLFF; cdr3_nt: TGTGCCAGCAGCTTAGCCCCGACAGATATTAATGAAAAACTGTTTTTT
j_call: TRBJ2-3; clone_size: many; v_call: TRBV11-2; d_call: -; cdr3_aa: CASSLEDTDTQYF; cdr3_nt: TGTGCCAGCAGCTTGGAAGACACAGATACGCAGTATTTT
j_call: TRBJ2-7; clone_size: -; v_call: TRBV2; d_call: TRBD1; cdr3_aa: CASLWLGQGYEQYF; cdr3_nt: TGTGCCAGCCTCTGGTTGGGACAGGGGTACGAGCAGTACTTC
j_call: TRBJ1-2; clone_size: -; v_call: TRBV12-3/TRBV12-4; d_call: -; cdr3_aa: CASSLALGQGRGYTF; cdr3_nt: TGTGCCAGCAGTTTAGCGCTTGGGCAGGGACGGGGCTACACCTTC
j_call: TRBJ1-2; clone_size: -; v_call: TRBV29-1; d_call: -; cdr3_aa: CSVDRAYYGYTF; cdr3_nt: TGCAGCGTTGACAGGGCCTACTATGGCTACACCTTC
j_call: TRBJ2-3; clone_size: many; v_call: TRBV7-3; d_call: -; cdr3_aa: CASSHGTITDTQYF; cdr3_nt: TGTGCCAGCAGCCATGGGACCATCACAGATACGCAGTATTTT
j_call: TRBJ1-1; clone_size: few; v_call: TRBV28; d_call: -; cdr3_aa: CASRVQLNTEAFF; cdr3_nt: TGTGCCAGCAGGGTACAGCTAAACACTGAAGCTTTCTTT
j_call: TRBJ1-1; clone_size: -; v_call: TRBV4-3; d_call: -; cdr3_aa: CASSQPGWPDEAFF; cdr3_nt: TGCGCCAGCAGCCAGCCCGGATGGCCGGACGAAGCTTTCTTT
j_call: TRBJ1-5; clone_size: -; v_call: TRBV28; d_call: TRBD1; cdr3_aa: CASSMSGTVFSNQPQHF; cdr3_nt: TGTGCCAGCAGTATGAGTGGGACAGTTTTTAGCAATCAGCCCCAGCATTTT
j_call: TRBJ2-3; clone_size: -; v_call: TRBV28; d_call: -; cdr3_aa: CASSLRLAPDTQYF; cdr3_nt: TGTGCCAGCAGTTTGCGGCTAGCACCAGATACGCAGTATTTT
j_call: TRBJ2-3; clone_size: many; v_call: TRBV7-9; d_call: -; cdr3_aa: CASSFPRTDTDTQYF; cdr3_nt: TGTGCCAGCAGCTTCCCTAGGACAGACACAGATACGCAGTATTTT
j_call: TRBJ2-5; clone_size: -; v_call: TRBV12-3/TRBV12-4; d_call: -; cdr3_aa: CASSLGQVQYF; cdr3_nt: TGTGCCAGCAGTTTAGGGCAGGTCCAGTACTTC
j_call: TRBJ2-3; clone_size: -; v_call: TRBV2; d_call: -; cdr3_aa: CASNPGRGAGDTQYF; cdr3_nt: TGTGCCAGCAATCCGGGGAGGGGGGCCGGAGATACGCAGTATTTT
j_call: TRBJ1-6; clone_size: few; v_call: TRBV2; d_call: -; cdr3_aa: CASTHRGYNSPLHF; cdr3_nt: TGTGCCAGCACCCACCGGGGCTATAATTCACCCCTCCACTTT
j_call: TRBJ1-6; clone_size: -; v_call: TRBV28; d_call: -; cdr3_aa: CASSLEISYNSPLHF; cdr3_nt: TGTGCCAGCAGTTTAGAAATCTCCTATAATTCACCCCTCCACTTT
j_call: TRBJ2-1; clone_size: -; v_call: TRBV7-9; d_call: TRBD2; cdr3_aa: CASSSTRLAGGMSYNEQFF; cdr3_nt: TGTGCCAGCAGCTCTACCAGACTAGCGGGGGGTATGTCCTACAATGAGCAGTTCTTC
j_call: TRBJ2-1; clone_size: many; v_call: TRBV7-9; d_call: -; cdr3_aa: CASSLGGVGYNEQFF; cdr3_nt: TGTGCCAGCAGCTTAGGAGGGGTTGGCTACAATGAGCAGTTCTTC
j_call: TRBJ2-5; clone_size: many; v_call: TRBV7-6; d_call: -; cdr3_aa: CASSPGATLQETQYF; cdr3_nt: TGTGCCAGCAGTCCAGGGGCGACTCTCCAAGAGACCCAGTACTTC
j_call: TRBJ2-3; clone_size: -; v_call: TRBV29-1; d_call: -; cdr3_aa: CSVPDGGTGDTQYF; cdr3_nt: TGCAGCGTTCCCGACGGGGGAACGGGTGATACGCAGTATTTT
j_call: TRBJ1-2; clone_size: -; v_call: TRBV25-1; d_call: TRBD1; cdr3_aa: CASSATTGIYGYTF; cdr3_nt: TGTGCCAGCAGTGCGACGACAGGGATCTATGGCTACACCTTC
j_call: TRBJ2-1; clone_size: -; v_call: TRBV20-1; d_call: TRBD1; cdr3_aa: CSGRGPYNEQFF; cdr3_nt: TGCAGTGGAAGGGGGCCCTACAATGAGCAGTTCTTC
j_call: TRBJ2-1; clone_size: -; v_call: TRBV24-1; d_call: TRBD2; cdr3_aa: CATSRSTSGGYLGNEQFF; cdr3_nt: TGTGCCACCAGCAGGTCGACTAGCGGGGGATACTTGGGCAATGAGCAGTTCTTC
j_call: TRBJ2-2; clone_size: -; v_call: TRBV4-1; d_call: -; cdr3_aa: CASSQDGGNAGELFF; cdr3_nt: TGCGCCAGCAGCCAAGACGGGGGAAACGCCGGGGAGCTGTTTTTT
j_call: TRBJ1-2; clone_size: few; v_call: TRBV20-1; d_call: TRBD1; cdr3_aa: CSAPARDRVKDGYTF; cdr3_nt: TGCAGTGCTCCAGCCCGGGACAGGGTGAAGGATGGCTACACCTTC
j_call: TRBJ1-2; clone_size: -; v_call: TRBV20-1; d_call: TRBD1; cdr3_aa: CSARLVDREGHGYTF; cdr3_nt: TGCAGTGCTAGACTGGTTGACAGGGAAGGGCATGGCTACACCTTC
j_call: TRBJ2-3; clone_size: few; v_call: TRBV2; d_call: -; cdr3_aa: CATQRKGGITDTQYF; cdr3_nt: TGTGCCACTCAGAGGAAAGGGGGTATCACAGATACGCAGTATTTT
j_call: TRBJ2-7; clone_size: many; v_call: TRBV4-1; d_call: TRBD2; cdr3_aa: CASSQVSGGAYEQYF; cdr3_nt: TGCGCCAGCAGCCAAGTTAGCGGGGGGGCCTACGAGCAGTACTTC